Below, one TCR beta chain is given with its context. This sample stems from a study of monozygotic twins with inflammatory bowel disease. TCRdb re-called the 5' RACE reads and gives one entry per CDR3 protein, without DNA. The sample table sets out about 440,000 distinct CDR3 sequences. The CDR3 covers 13 residues. Germline CDR1 and CDR2: MNHEY and SMNVEV (reference sequence). The TCR was taken from a human donor with ulcerative colitis or Crohn's disease, or a healthy co-twin of an affected twin (not recorded which). The material sequenced was blood. This chain joins TRBV27 and TRBJ1-2. This CDR3 reads CASSREGSNGYTF.